The entry that follows covers one T cell receptor beta chain sequence. The entry originates in a study of T-cell memory formation after mild COVID-19. Trimming pared 6 bases from V and 10 bases from J, leaving 12 bases between. Germline loops: CDR1 MNHEY, CDR2 SMNVEV (reference sequence). This CDR3 spans 12 amino acids. MiXCR, applied by TCRdb to the 5' RACE reads, yields one record per CDR3 protein. The data contain about 470,000 distinct CDR3 sequences, roughly 23% of them singletons. The chain is built from TRBV27 and TRBJ2-2; D gene unclear. The sequenced sample was PBMCs or a T cell subset sorted from them (not recorded which). This receptor was obtained from an adult woman who had mild COVID-19 (a few samples of this study predate the infection). Cell type and time point are not known. The CDR3 DNA follows: TGTGCCAGCAGAAAAGACTGGACGGAGCTGTTTTTT. Protein sequence: CASRKDWTELFF.